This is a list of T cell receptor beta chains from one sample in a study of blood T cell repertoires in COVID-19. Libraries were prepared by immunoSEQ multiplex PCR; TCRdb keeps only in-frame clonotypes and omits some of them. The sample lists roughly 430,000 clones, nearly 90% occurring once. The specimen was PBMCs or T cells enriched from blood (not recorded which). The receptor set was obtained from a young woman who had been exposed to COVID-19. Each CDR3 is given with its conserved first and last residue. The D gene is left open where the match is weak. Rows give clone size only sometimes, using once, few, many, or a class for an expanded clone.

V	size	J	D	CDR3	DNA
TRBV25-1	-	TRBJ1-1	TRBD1	CASNRGNTEAFF	TGTGCCAGCAACAGGGGGAACACTGAAGCTTTCTTT
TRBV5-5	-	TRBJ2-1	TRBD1	CASSLNRGSSYNEQFF	TGTGCCAGCAGCCTAAACAGGGGGAGCTCCTACAATGAGCAGTTCTTC
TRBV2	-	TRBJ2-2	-	CASSEGHNPGELFF	TGTGCCAGCTCTGAAGGGCACAATCCCGGGGAGCTGTTTTTT
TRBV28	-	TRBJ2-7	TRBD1	CASSRSGGELLYEQYF	TGTGCCAGCAGTCGCTCAGGGGGCGAGCTCCTCTACGAGCAGTACTTC
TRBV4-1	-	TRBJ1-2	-	CASSLQTNYGYTF	TGCGCCAGCAGCCTCCAGACTAACTATGGCTACACCTTC
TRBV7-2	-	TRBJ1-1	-	CASSPRTEMNTEAFF	TGTGCCAGCAGCCCCCGGACAGAGATGAACACTGAAGCTTTCTTT
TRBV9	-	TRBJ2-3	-	CASSTQAGTQYF	TGTGCCAGCAGCACACAAGCGGGTACGCAGTATTTT
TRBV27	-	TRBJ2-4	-	CASSLSSAGLAKNIQYF	TGTGCCAGCAGTTTATCGTCGGCGGGGCTAGCCAAAAACATTCAGTACTTC
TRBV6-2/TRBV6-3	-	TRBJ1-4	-	CASSAPGVPRVLFF	TGTGCCAGCAGTGCTCCTGGGGTGCCCAGGGTCCTGTTTTTT
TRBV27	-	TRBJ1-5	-	CASSPAAGNQPQHF	TGTGCCAGCAGTCCTGCGGCAGGGAATCAGCCCCAGCATTTT
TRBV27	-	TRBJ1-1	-	CASSSAGGDYLEAFF	TGTGCCAGCAGTTCTGCGGGGGGCGATTATCTAGAAGCTTTCTTT
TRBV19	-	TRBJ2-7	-	CASKLLSGLPEGEQYF	TGTGCCAGTAAATTATTATCGGGTCTGCCTGAGGGCGAGCAGTACTTC
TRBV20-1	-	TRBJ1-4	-	CSARGEDCLFF	TGCAGTGCCCGAGGGGAGGACTGCCTGTTTTTT
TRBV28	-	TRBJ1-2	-	CASSPRITGSYTF	TGTGCCAGCAGCCCCCGTATAACGGGGAGCTACACCTTC
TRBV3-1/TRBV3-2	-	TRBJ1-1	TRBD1	CASSHEIRDREVWRTEAFF	TGTGCCAGCAGCCACGAAATCCGGGACAGGGAAGTTTGGAGAACTGAAGCTTTCTTT
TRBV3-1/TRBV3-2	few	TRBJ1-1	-	CASSPQHMNTEAFF	TGTGCCAGCAGCCCACAGCACATGAACACTGAAGCTTTCTTT
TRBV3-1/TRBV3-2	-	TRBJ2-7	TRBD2	CASSQETSANSYEQYF	TGTGCCAGCAGCCAAGAGACTAGCGCGAACTCCTACGAGCAGTACTTC
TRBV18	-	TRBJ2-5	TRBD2	CASSPPQRGPYQETQYF	TGTGCCAGCTCACCACCCCAGCGGGGGCCGTACCAAGAGACCCAGTACTTC
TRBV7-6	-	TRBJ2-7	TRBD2	CASSSLGEGSEQYF	TGTGCCAGCAGCAGCTTAGGGGAGGGGAGCGAGCAGTACTTC
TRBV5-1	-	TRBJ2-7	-	CASSFLVGEQYF	TGCGCCAGCAGCTTCCTAGTGGGTGAGCAGTACTTC
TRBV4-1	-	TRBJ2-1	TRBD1	CASSPVGDRGYEQFF	TGCGCCAGCAGCCCAGTGGGGGACAGGGGGTATGAGCAGTTCTTC
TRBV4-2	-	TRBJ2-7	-	CASSEAGKTYEQYF	TGTGCCAGCAGCGAAGCCGGGAAAACCTACGAGCAGTACTTC
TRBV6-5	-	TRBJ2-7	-	CASSYSREQYF	TGTGCCAGCAGTTACTCGAGGGAGCAGTACTTC
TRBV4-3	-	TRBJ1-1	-	CASSQEYRVNTEAFF	TGCGCCAGCAGCCAAGAATACAGGGTGAACACTGAAGCTTTCTTT
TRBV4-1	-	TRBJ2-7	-	CASSQGGQYYEQYF	TGCGCCAGCAGCCAAGGTGGACAGTATTACGAGCAGTACTTC
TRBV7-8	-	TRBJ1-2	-	CASSPYRNYGYTF	TGTGCCAGCAGCCCTTACAGGAACTATGGCTACACCTTC
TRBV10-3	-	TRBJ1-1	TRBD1	CAISPRTGGRNTEAFF	TGTGCCATCAGTCCGCGGACAGGGGGGAGGAACACTGAAGCTTTCTTT
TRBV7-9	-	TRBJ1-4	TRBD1	CASSLASTGVEKLFF	TGTGCCAGCAGCTTAGCATCGACAGGGGTTGAAAAACTGTTTTTT
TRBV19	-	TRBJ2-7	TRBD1	CASSISGQGNYEQYF	TGTGCCAGTAGTATCTCGGGACAGGGAAACTACGAGCAGTACTTC
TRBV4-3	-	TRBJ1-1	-	CASSQATDGGHTEAFF	TGCGCCAGCAGCCAAGCCACCGACGGTGGGCACACTGAAGCTTTCTTT
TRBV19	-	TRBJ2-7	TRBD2	CASSHRGGPSYEQYF	TGTGCCAGTAGTCACCGGGGGGGACCTTCCTACGAGCAGTACTTC
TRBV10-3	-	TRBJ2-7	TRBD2	CAAGLAEHYEQYF	TGTGCCGCCGGACTAGCGGAACATTACGAGCAGTACTTC
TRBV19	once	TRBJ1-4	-	CASSIGFGSPNEKLFF	TGTGCCAGTAGTATCGGTTTCGGGTCGCCTAATGAAAAACTGTTTTTT
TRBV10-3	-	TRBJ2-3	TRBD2	CAISPGTSDTDTQYF	TGTGCCATCAGCCCCGGGACTAGCGACACAGATACGCAGTATTTT
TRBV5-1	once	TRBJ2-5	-	CASSPSGPQREAQYF	TGCGCCAGCAGCCCCTCCGGTCCCCAGAGGGAGGCCCAGTACTTC
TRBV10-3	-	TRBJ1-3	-	CAIRPMEGSGNTIYF	TGTGCCATCAGGCCCATGGAGGGCTCAGGAAACACCATATATTTT
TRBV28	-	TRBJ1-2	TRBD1	CASSPFPRQGDYGYTF	TGTGCCAGCAGTCCATTCCCGCGACAGGGGGACTATGGCTACACCTTC
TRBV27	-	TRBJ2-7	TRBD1	CASSPDRGGYEQYF	TGTGCCAGCAGTCCAGACAGGGGGGGCTACGAGCAGTACTTC
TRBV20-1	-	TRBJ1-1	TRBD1	CSASGTGAFNTEAFF	TGCAGTGCTAGTGGGACAGGGGCCTTCAACACTGAAGCTTTCTTT
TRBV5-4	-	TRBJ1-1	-	CASSLYFRQNTEAFF	TGTGCCAGCAGCTTATATTTCAGACAGAACACTGAAGCTTTCTTT
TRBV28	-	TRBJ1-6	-	CASSLPPGDSYNSPLHF	TGTGCCAGCAGTTTACCCCCAGGGGATTCATATAATTCACCCCTCCACTTT
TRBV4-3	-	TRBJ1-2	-	CASSQESGYGYTF	TGCGCCAGCAGCCAAGAATCCGGCTATGGCTACACCTTC
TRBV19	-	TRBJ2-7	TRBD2	CASSNGLAGYEQYF	TGTGCCAGTAGTAATGGACTAGCAGGCTACGAGCAGTACTTC
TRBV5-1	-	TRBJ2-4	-	CASSLGLDLDIQYF	TGCGCCAGCAGCTTGGGACTAGATTTAGACATTCAGTACTTC
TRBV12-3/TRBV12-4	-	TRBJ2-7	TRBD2	CARTGGSSYEQYF	TGTGCCAGAACGGGCGGGAGTTCCTACGAGCAGTACTTC
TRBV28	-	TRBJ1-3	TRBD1	CASGPAGTGVDTIYF	TGTGCCAGCGGCCCAGCCGGGACAGGGGTCGACACCATATATTTT
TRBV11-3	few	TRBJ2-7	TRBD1	CASSSTGDVYEQYF	TGTGCCAGCAGCTCCACAGGGGACGTTTACGAGCAGTACTTC